Below, 27 T cell receptor beta chains from the same sample are listed, as sequenced in a study of T cells and copy number aberrations in small-cell lung cancer. Libraries were prepared by immunoSEQ multiplex PCR; TCRdb keeps only in-frame clonotypes and omits some of them. The sample holds several thousand clones, approximately 79% seen once. Specimen: tumor tissue. These receptors were taken from a man aged 50 to 60 with small cell lung cancer.

The chain couples TRBV29-1 to TRBJ1-5, with D unclear. The V gene lost 4 bases and the J gene lost 5 bases, with 12 bases spanning the gap. Germline CDR1 SQVTM, CDR2 ANQGSEA. CDR3 length equals 13 residues. The CDR3 region is CSVVGGADQPQHF. Written as DNA, the CDR3 is TGCAGCGTTGTTGGCGGTGCGGATCAGCCCCAGCATTTT.

This chain uses TRBV6-1 with TRBJ1-5; 8 bases align to TRBD1. V was clipped by 4 bases and J by 6 bases; unmatched bases: 8. The CDR3 covers 15 residues. Germline CDR1 MNHNS, CDR2 SASEGT. CDR3 amino acids: CASSAEDRVRQPQHF. CDR3 sequence (DNA): TGTGCCAGCAGTGCCGAGGACAGGGTTCGTCAGCCCCAGCATTTT.

A note on this clone: At the DNA level, this CDR3 is encoded by other sequences in the same sample as well. The chain employs TRBV5-1 and TRBJ1-1; D is ambiguous. V was cut by 3 bases and J by 1 base, with 7 bases left in between. In germline, CDR1 is SGHRS, CDR2 YFSETQ. This CDR3 contains 13 residues. CDR3 amino acids: CASSSGRNTEAFF. For the CDR3, the DNA is TGCGCCAGCAGCTCTGGACGGAACACTGAAGCTTTCTTT.

This clone turned up a few times. V gene TRBV7-3 combines with J gene TRBJ2-2; D is undetermined. Germline-derived CDR1 and CDR2 are SGHTA and FQGTGA. This CDR3 region has 12 residues. Trimming took off 3 bases at V and 7 bases at J, with 6 bases between the two ends. Written as DNA, the CDR3 is TGTGCCAGCAGCTTCCAGAACGGGGAGCTGTTTTTT. It translates to CASSFQNGELFF.

In this sample, this clone turned up a few times. This sequence joins TRBV11-2 and TRBJ2-1, with D possibly TRBD1 on 6 matching bases. Between the trimmed V and J ends, which lost 3 bases and 12 bases, there was a span of 18 bases. The germline gives CDR1 SGHAT, CDR2 FQNNGV. The CDR3 spans 14 residues. The CDR3 region is CASSLLAGTPMQFF. The CDR3 nucleotides are TGTGCCAGCAGCTTGCTGGCCGGGACACCTATGCAGTTCTTC.

Written as DNA, the CDR3 is TGTGCCAGCAGTCTGTTACAGGGATGGCGAGAGACCCAGTACTTC. Protein: CASSLLQGWRETQYF. The chain joins TRBV28 to TRBJ2-5; tentatively, D is TRBD1 (6 bases). Germline V gene sequence: CDR1 MDHEN, CDR2 SYDVKM. The CDR3 has 15 residues. Deletions cut 5 bases from V and 4 bases from J, with 17 bases between. Full variable domain (rest looked up from reference TRBV28 and TRBJ2-5): DVKVTQSSRYLVKRTGEKVFLECVQDMDHENMFWYRQDPGLGLRLIYFSYDVKMKEKGDIPEGYSVSREKKERFSLILESASTNQTSMYLCASSLLQGWRETQYFGPGTRLLVL.

Concerning this clone: Compared with germline, one end of the junction differs, possibly owing to a read error. This chain links TRBV5-4 with TRBJ2-7; a possible D gene is TRBD2 (6 bases). This CDR3 spans 13 amino acids. Germline V gives CDR1 SGHNT, CDR2 YYREEE (reference sequence). The CDR3 loop reads CASSWDSNYEQCF. The CDR3 bases are TGTGCCAGCAGCTGGGACTCCAATTACGAGCAGTGCTTC.

Judged by abundance, this clone is large. This chain links TRBV7-3 with TRBJ2-3; no reliable D call. V gave up 4 bases and J gave up 5 bases, with 13 bases separating them. The germline gives CDR1 SGHTA, CDR2 FQGTGA. The CDR3 has 14 amino acids. CDR3 sequence: CASSSVSLEDTQYF. As DNA, the CDR3 is TGTGCCAGCAGCTCGGTTAGCTTGGAAGATACGCAGTATTTT.

By sample fraction, this clone is medium-sized. The gene calls are TRBV6-5 and TRBJ1-2; D is ambiguous. CDR1 MNHEY and CDR2 SVGAGI come from the germline V gene. The CDR3 is 11 residues long. With 6 bases removed from V and 9 bases from J, the gap between germline ends came to 11 bases. CDR3 region: CASSFSGRYTF. CDR3 nucleotide sequence: TGTGCCAGCAGCTTCAGTGGACGCTACACCTTC.

The genes are TRBV7-8 and TRBJ1-1; D call uncertain. Germline values: CDR1 SGHVS, CDR2 FQNEAQ. This CDR3 is built from 13 residues. V was pared by 8 bases and J by 0 bases, with 10 bases between. CDR3 DNA sequence: TGTGCCAGCGCCCGGGCGATGAACACTGAAGCTTTCTTT. This translates into CASARAMNTEAFF.

This chain links TRBV28 with TRBJ2-5; D ambiguous. V dropped 4 bases and J dropped 5 bases, with 2 bases sitting between them. Germline V gives CDR1 MDHEN, CDR2 SYDVKM. CDR3 length equals 10 residues. The CDR3 DNA reads as TGTGCCAGCAGTTGGGAGACCCAGTACTTC. Amino acid sequence: CASSWETQYF.

V gene TRBV5-1 combines with J gene TRBJ1-5; no clear D. Trimming removed 0 bases from V and 0 bases from J, with 7 bases in between. CDR1 and CDR2 from the germline V gene are SGHRS and YFSETQ. The length of the CDR3 is 15 residues. The chain's CDR3 is CASSLDGYSNQPQHF. In nucleotides, the CDR3 is TGCGCCAGCAGCTTGGATGGCTATAGCAATCAGCCCCAGCATTTT.

In this sample, this clone turned up a few times. A read error may account for a junction end that differs from germline. The chain joins TRBV7-9 to TRBJ2-7, with 12 bases that match TRBD2. The CDR3 runs to 16 residues. Germline V gives CDR1 SEHNR, CDR2 FQNEAQ (reference sequence). CDR3 sequence (DNA): TGTGCCAGCAGCAACCGACTAGCGGGAGAAATTTACGGGCAGTACTTC. Translation: CASSNRLAGEIYGQYF. Based on the CDR3 plus reference TRBV7-9 and TRBJ2-7, the full variable domain is DTGVSQNPRHKITKRGQNVTFRCDPISEHNRLYWYRQTLGQGPEFLTYFQNEAQLEKSRLLSDRFSAERPKGSFSTLEIQRTEQGDSAMYLCASSNRLAGEIYGQYFGPGTRLTVT.

This clone has only a few counts. This sequence joins TRBV7-9 and TRBJ1-1; D is uncertain. The germline V gene has CDR1 SEHNR and CDR2 FQNEAQ (reference sequence). V shed 3 bases and J shed 7 bases, with 9 bases lying between them. The CDR3 totals 12 residues. The CDR3 loop reads CASSFEGGEAFF. CDR3 coding DNA: TGTGCCAGCAGCTTCGAGGGCGGTGAAGCTTTCTTT.

The chain uses TRBV10-3 and TRBJ1-2; 8 bases match TRBD1. V lost 6 bases and J lost 1; bases outside the gene matches: 4. CDR3 length equals 14 residues. The germline gives CDR1 ENHRY, CDR2 SYGVKD. The DNA for the CDR3 is TGTGCCATCAGCGGACAGGGAAATAACTATGGCTACACCTTC. Translating it yields CAISGQGNNYGYTF.

The V call is TRBV18, the J call TRBJ1-1; TRBD1 might be the D (5 bases). Germline CDR1 and CDR2: KGHSH and LQKENI. This CDR3 is built from 14 residues. V lost 2 bases to trimming and J lost 3 bases, with 10 bases between them. The CDR3: CASSPGGGYTEAFF. The CDR3 DNA is TGTGCCAGCTCACCAGGGGGAGGGTACACTGAAGCTTTCTTT.

This clone was observed a few times. The chain uses TRBV4-2 and TRBJ2-1; 10 bases map to TRBD2. The CDR3 is 16 amino acids. CDR1 and CDR2 (germline): LGHNA, YNFKEQ. Trimming cost V 6 bases and J 6 bases; bases outside gene matches: 11. The CDR3 nucleotides are TGTGCCAGCAGGCCCCCCACTAGCGGGACTACCAATGAGCAGTTCTTC. Translation gives CASRPPTSGTTNEQFF.

This clone was seen more than once but under ten times. The chain joins TRBV5-1 to TRBJ2-1; 11 bases align to TRBD2. This CDR3 spans 14 amino acids. Germline V gene lookup returns CDR1 SGHRS and CDR2 YFSETQ. J was trimmed by 10 bases and V by 4 bases; bases with no gene match: 7. The CDR3 region has the DNA TGCGCCAGCAGCGCCGGGACTAGCGGAACCGAGCAGTTCTTC. This gives the protein CASSAGTSGTEQFF. The variable domain in full, with the rest retrieved from reference TRBV5-1 and TRBJ2-1, is KAGVTQTPRYLIKTRGQQVTLSCSPISGHRSVSWYQQTPGQGLQFLFEYFSETQRNKGNFPGRFSGRQFSNSRSEMNVSTLELGDSALYLCASSAGTSGTEQFFGPGTRLTVL.

This clone was recorded once. Here the CDR3 DNA reads TGTGCCAGTAGTATAGGAATCGACGGAACCTACGAGCAGTACTTC. Its translation: CASSIGIDGTYEQYF. This sequence joins TRBV19 and TRBJ2-7; D is unresolved. Germline assignment: CDR1 LNHDA and CDR2 SQIVND (reference sequence). This CDR3 comprises 15 residues. V lost 1 base to trimming and J lost 2 bases, with 12 bases between them.

This chain uses TRBV29-1 with TRBJ1-2; unclear D gene. The CDR3 loop spans 11 amino acids. CDR1 and CDR2 from the germline V gene are SQVTM and ANQGSEA. Trimming removed 6 bases at V and 8 bases at J, with 13 bases between. In DNA form, the CDR3 reads TGCAGCGTGGGTAGGTCAAAGGGCTACACCTTC. As protein: CSVGRSKGYTF.

The rearrangement joins TRBV15 to TRBJ1-2; D may be TRBD1 (6 bases). There are 15 residues in the CDR3. Germline CDR1 and CDR2: LNHNV and YYDKDF (reference sequence). Trimming removed 4 bases from V and 1 base from J, with 13 bases in between. The CDR3 DNA follows: TGTGCCACCAGCACCTCGGGACACTTTAACTATGGCTACACCTTC. Translating gives CATSTSGHFNYGYTF.

The CDR3: CASSATGGAYNEQFF. CDR3 DNA sequence: TGTGCCAGCAGTGCGACAGGGGGCGCCTACAATGAGCAGTTCTTC. The chain employs TRBV6-5 and TRBJ2-1; TRBD1 aligns across 10 bases. Germline V gives CDR1 MNHEY, CDR2 SVGAGI. The CDR3 is made up of 15 amino acids. The J segment lost 2 bases and the V segment lost 5 bases, leaving 3 bases of the junction unmatched.

The chain combines TRBV20-1 with TRBJ2-7; TRBD1 or TRBD2 may be the D gene (5 bases each). Between the trimmed V and J ends, which lost 6 bases and 6 bases, there was a span of 12 bases. The CDR3 covers 11 residues. Looked up from germline, CDR1 is DFQATT and CDR2 is SNEGSKA (reference sequence). CDR3: CSAQGEGEQYF. As DNA, the CDR3 is TGCAGTGCCCAGGGAGAGGGCGAGCAGTACTTC.

The chain links TRBV5-1 to TRBJ2-5, with 7 bases lining up with TRBD1. The DNA end favors TRBJ2-7, so the J call may be wrong. The CDR3 runs 16 residues. Germline V gene data show CDR1 as SGHRS and CDR2 as YFSETQ. Written as DNA, the CDR3 is TGCGCCAGCAGCATAACAGGGGCCCTCACAATGTACGAGCAGTACTTC. This translates into CASSITGALTMYEQYF.

In its sample, this clone ranks as large. The chain recombines TRBV7-8 with TRBJ1-2, with 9 bases that match TRBD1. The CDR3 spans 16 residues. The V segment lost 1 base and the J segment 4 bases; nucleotides outside the gene matches: 7. Per the germline V gene, CDR1 is SGHVS and CDR2 is FQNEAQ. The CDR3 region has the DNA TGTGCCAGCAGCTTAGAGCAAACAGGGGGCGGCTATGGCTACACCTTC. It specifies CASSLEQTGGGYGYTF. Supplemented by reference TRBV7-8 and TRBJ1-2, the full variable domain reads GAGVSQSPRYKVAKRGQDVALRCDPISGHVSLFWYQQALGQGPEFLTYFQNEAQLDKSGLPSDRFFAERPEGSVSTLKIQRTQQEDSAVYLCASSLEQTGGGYGYTFGSGTRLTVV.

The chain links TRBV19 to TRBJ1-5, with D maybe TRBD1 (5 bases). The CDR3 contains 13 residues. CDR1 is LNHDA, CDR2 SQIVND, per germline (reference sequence). This CDR3 reads CAGGAARNQPQHF. DNA of the CDR3: TGTGCTGGGGGTGCGGCGAGAAATCAGCCCCAGCATTTT.

The rearrangement links TRBV7-3 to TRBJ2-1; D gene ambiguous. The germline V gene encodes CDR1 SGHTA and CDR2 FQGTGA. V lost 1 base and J lost 8, with 12 bases in between. This CDR3 has 14 residues. The CDR3 nucleotides are TGTGCCAGCAGCTTAAGGGTTAGTGGGGATGAGCAGTTCTTC. Its protein product is CASSLRVSGDEQFF.